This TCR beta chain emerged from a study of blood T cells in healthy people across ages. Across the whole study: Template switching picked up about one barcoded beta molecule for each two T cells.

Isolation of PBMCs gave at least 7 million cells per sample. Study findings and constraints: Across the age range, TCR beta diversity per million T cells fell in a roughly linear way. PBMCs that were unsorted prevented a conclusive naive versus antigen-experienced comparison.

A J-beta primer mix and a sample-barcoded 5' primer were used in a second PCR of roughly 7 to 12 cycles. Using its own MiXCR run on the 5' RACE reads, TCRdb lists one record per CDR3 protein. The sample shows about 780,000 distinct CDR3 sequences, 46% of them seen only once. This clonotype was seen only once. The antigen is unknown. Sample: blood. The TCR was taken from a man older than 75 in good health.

CDR3: CATSREYGPKVTQPQHF. In nucleotides, the CDR3 is TGTGCCACCAGCAGAGAGTATGGGCCCAAGGTGACGCAGCCCCAGCATTTT. The chain recombines TRBV15 with TRBJ1-5, with D unclear. The CDR3 spans 17 residues. Germline CDR1 reads LNHNV; CDR2 reads YYDKDF (reference sequence). The V end lost 0 bases, the J end lost 7 bases, and 19 bases lay between the germline ends.